This T cell receptor (beta chain) originates from a study of post-analysis software for immune sequencing data. Findings and limits, study-wide: Patients had higher frequencies than controls of about 5 TRBV segments, including TRBV5-6, TRBV5-1 and TRBV20-1. There was significantly lower normalized Chao1 diversity in multiple sclerosis patients than in controls. F measure clustering grouped samples strongly by preparation batch.

The CDR3 spans 11 residues. V gave up 7 bases and J gave up 4 bases, with 7 bases separating them. Concerning this clonotype itself: The target antigen is unknown.

TCR beta cDNA libraries included unique molecular identifiers. The source material, about 0.9 to 11 million T cells, gave rise to about 490,000 cDNA molecules. TCRdb itself ran the PCR reads through MiXCR, one entry per CDR3 protein. The table includes 820,000 or so distinct CDR3 sequences, 53% detected once. The source material was blood. The chain links TRBV12-3 or TRBV12-4 to TRBJ1-1; a possible D gene is TRBD1 (6 bases). The sequence was collected from a girl aged 5 to 17 with multiple sclerosis. CDR3 DNA: TGTGCCAGCACCAGGGGCACTGAAGCTTTCTTT. Translating it yields CASTRGTEAFF.